The following is a TCR beta chain sequence with its context. Sequenced by immunoSEQ multiplex PCR; TCRdb stores in-frame clones only, minus some. The data contain about 160,000 clones, 84% of them seen just once; the ten biggest clones take up about 4.5%. These data originate in a study of cytotoxic CD8 clonotypes in ibrutinib-treated CLL. About the research overall: The cohort had ten to eleven relapsed/refractory and some 16 treatment-naive patients, around 18 IGHV unmutated. Mean productive templates were approximately 230,000; mean productive rearrangements were roughly 90,000.

This receptor was obtained from a human donor with chronic lymphocytic leukemia. Specimen: PBMCs, collected after 24 months of ibrutinib treatment.

CDR3 residues: CASSRNVRVREDTEAFF. In DNA, the CDR3 is TGTGCCAGCTCACGCAACGTAAGGGTGCGGGAAGACACTGAAGCTTTCTTT. The chain combines TRBV18 with TRBJ1-1; D gene uncertain. This CDR3 contains 17 residues. Per the germline V gene, CDR1 is KGHSH and CDR2 is LQKENI. V was trimmed by 4 bases and J by 3 bases, leaving 21 bases between them.